The next 18 T cell receptor beta chains were all read from a single sample in a study of T cell responses to AZD1222 COVID-19 vaccine. TCRdb keeps only in-frame clones here, not all; method: immunoSEQ multiplex PCR. The sample comprises 150,000 or so clones, 85% to 95% of which are singletons, and about 0.6% rests with the top ten. The sample here was peripheral blood, taken on day 0 of AZD1222 vaccination. The receptors were sampled from an adult in good health.

This sequence joins TRBV5-6 and TRBJ2-7; unclear D gene. Trimming shortened V by 4 bases and J by 6 bases, and 14 bases separated the two germline ends. The CDR3 is 13 residues long. CDR1 and CDR2 from the germline V gene are SGHDT and YYEEEE. CDR3 sequence (DNA): TGTGCCAGCAGCCCTGGAAATAGGGTCGAGCAGTACTTC. Translating gives CASSPGNRVEQYF.

There are a few counts of this clone. The chain carries TRBV11-3 and TRBJ1-1, with no clear D. Germline loops: CDR1 SGHNT, CDR2 YENEEA. CDR3 size: 16 residues. V lost 0 bases and J 6 bases, leaving 17 bases between the germline ends. CDR3 DNA: TGTGCCAGCAGCTTAGATGGTAGGGAAGGATCTGCTGAAGCTTTCTTT. This translates into CASSLDGREGSAEAFF.

The rearrangement links TRBV28 to TRBJ1-1; D is ambiguous. V was trimmed by 5 bases and J by 2 bases, leaving 3 bases between them. Germline CDR1 MDHEN, CDR2 SYDVKM. There are 11 residues in the CDR3. The CDR3 protein is CASSANTEAFF. The CDR3 region has the DNA TGTGCCAGCAGTGCAAACACTGAAGCTTTCTTT.

The chain recombines TRBV5-5 with TRBJ1-1; maybe TRBD1 (5 bases). With 5 bases removed from V and 5 bases from J, the gap between germline ends came to 7 bases. There are 11 residues in the CDR3. Germline loops: CDR1 SGHKS, CDR2 YYEKEE (reference sequence). The CDR3 bases are TGTGCCAGCAGTAAGGGGACTGAAGCTTTCTTT. It yields the protein CASSKGTEAFF.

The genes are TRBV21-1 and TRBJ2-7. TRBV21-1 is given as a pseudogene. CDR3 size: 12 residues. The CDR3 nucleotides read TGTGCCACCCTATATGACCGCACCGAGCAGTACTTC. As protein: CATLYDRTEQYF.

This chain connects TRBV19 to TRBJ1-3, with TRBD1 as a possible D gene (5 bases). V lost 5 bases to trimming and J lost 2 bases, with 7 bases between them. The CDR3 has 13 residues. Germline-derived CDR1 and CDR2 are LNHDA and SQIVND (reference sequence). The CDR3 loop is CASSVGAGNTIYF. The DNA for the CDR3 is TGTGCCAGTAGTGTGGGGGCTGGAAACACCATATATTTT.

The chain combines TRBV19 with TRBJ2-7; possible D gene TRBD2, 6 bases. The V gene lost 5 bases and the J gene lost 2 bases, with 16 bases spanning the gap. Germline V CDR1 and CDR2: LNHDA, SQIVND (reference sequence). This CDR3 is built from 15 residues. The CDR3 nucleotides are TGTGCCAGTAGTCCCACAGTACCGGGGGCCTACGAGCAGTACTTC. Protein sequence: CASSPTVPGAYEQYF.

This clone was recorded only once. This chain links TRBV28 with TRBJ1-1, with a possible D match to TRBD1 (5 bases). V lost 3 bases to trimming and J lost 9 bases, with 17 bases between them. Germline CDR1 and CDR2: MDHEN and SYDVKM. This CDR3 contains 14 residues. The CDR3 spells CASSLGTAGPKAFF. The CDR3 nucleotides are TGTGCCAGCAGTTTGGGGACCGCTGGGCCCAAAGCTTTCTTT.

CDR3 residues: CASSRGGGGNQPQHF. The CDR3, as DNA: TGTGCCAGTAGTAGAGGGGGCGGTGGCAATCAGCCCCAGCATTTT. V usage is TRBV19 and J usage is TRBJ1-5; 7 bases align to TRBD1. There are 15 residues in the CDR3. The ends lost 4 bases at V and 2 bases at J; junction bases unmatched: 5. Germline loops: CDR1 LNHDA, CDR2 SQIVND (reference sequence).

The V gene is TRBV7-6, the J gene TRBJ2-2; the D gene is possibly TRBD2 (6 bases). Germline loops: CDR1 SGHVS, CDR2 FNYEAQ. This CDR3 is built from 14 residues. V lost 8 bases and J lost 5, with 15 bases in between. The CDR3 loop is CASSLGTQTGELFF. The CDR3 coding sequence is TGTGCCAGCTCCCTTGGGACTCAAACCGGGGAGCTGTTTTTT.

V usage is TRBV5-4 and J usage is TRBJ2-3; 15 nucleotides line up with TRBD2. After removal of 3 bases from V and 6 bases from J, the junction contained 17 bases not matched to a gene. The CDR3 extends over 20 amino acids. Germline V gives CDR1 SGHNT, CDR2 YYREEE (reference sequence). The CDR3 spells CASSSPGLAGGQVGADTQYF. CDR3 nucleotide sequence: TGTGCCAGCAGCTCCCCCGGACTAGCGGGAGGGCAAGTCGGGGCCGATACGCAGTATTTT.

V and J are TRBV9 and TRBJ2-3, with a possible D match to TRBD2 (6 bases). CDR1 and CDR2 from the germline V gene are SGDLS and YYNGEE. The CDR3 is made up of 13 amino acids. The ends were cut back, 7 bases at V and 0 bases at J, with 9 bases in the middle. CDR3 residues: CASQGLSTDTQYF. In nucleotides, the CDR3 is TGTGCCAGCCAGGGACTGAGCACAGATACGCAGTATTTT.

The chain joins TRBV13 to TRBJ2-7; the D gene is possibly TRBD1 (6 bases). The CDR3 consists of 12 residues. From germline, CDR1 is PRHDT and CDR2 FYEKMQ (reference sequence). The V end was cut by 5 bases, the J end by 9 bases, with 14 bases between. The CDR3 DNA sequence: TGTGCCAGCAGCCAAAATCAGGACAGGCAGTACTTC. Protein: CASSQNQDRQYF.

The rearrangement links TRBV30 to TRBJ1-2; no definite D call. This CDR3 spans 14 amino acids. Germline V gives CDR1 GTSNPN, CDR2 SVGIG (reference sequence). Trimming took off 4 bases at V and 6 bases at J, with 18 bases between the two ends. In DNA form, the CDR3 reads TGTGCCTGGACCCGGTGGGGTAGCGGGAATGGCTACACCTTC. Its protein product is CAWTRWGSGNGYTF.

The chain has TRBV12-3 or TRBV12-4 and TRBJ1-1, with a possible D match to TRBD1 (5 bases). Trimming stripped 2 bases from V and 6 bases from J, with 10 bases between. The CDR3 length is 13 residues. The CDR3 coding sequence is TGTGCCAGCAGTTTATCACGGGGGGCTGAAGCTTTCTTT. Translated, it gives CASSLSRGAEAFF.

This clone was detected a few times. The V gene is TRBV7-8, the J gene TRBJ2-6; D is undetermined. Germline loops: CDR1 SGHVS, CDR2 FQNEAQ. Trimming removed 1 base at V and 0 bases at J, with 10 bases between. This CDR3 has 17 amino acids. CDR3 DNA sequence: TGTGCCAGCAGCTTAGTAGCCCTATTCTCTGGGGCCAACGTCCTGACTTTC. This sequence encodes CASSLVALFSGANVLTF.

The V call is TRBV11-3, the J call TRBJ2-1, with 8 positions matching TRBD2. Germline assignment: CDR1 SGHNT and CDR2 YENEEA. Unmatched junction bases numbered 13, after V lost 5 bases and J lost 7 bases. The CDR3 has 16 amino acids. The CDR3 reads CASSLSPFSGVNEQFF. CDR3 bases: TGTGCCAGCAGCCTCAGTCCCTTTAGCGGGGTTAATGAGCAGTTCTTC.

Worth noting for this clone: An end of the junction differs from the germline gene, which may be a read error. The V gene is TRBV5-8, the J gene TRBJ2-7; TRBD1 matches at 10 bases. CDR1 is SGHTS and CDR2 is YDEGEE in the germline V gene. The CDR3 has 10 residues. Written as DNA, the CDR3 is TGTGCCAGCAGCCCGAGGGGACAGGGGTTC. Translating gives CASSPRGQGF.